The sequence of this TCR beta chain was determined in a study of T cell responses to AZD1222 COVID-19 vaccine. At the level of the study: It was second doses at about 4 or about 12 weeks that were pooled. Study outcomes and limitations: Sampled repertoires all dated from after the peak T cell response. Only 5 or 6 individuals given AZD1222 were seropositive at baseline.

The CDR3 consists of 15 residues. From germline, CDR1 is SGHRS and CDR2 YFSETQ. V lost 5 bases and J lost 0, with 11 bases in between. TCRdb's copy holds only in-frame clones and misses some; the assay was immunoSEQ multiplex PCR. Of 150,000 to 200,000 clones in the sample, approximately 93% are singletons; the top ten hold over 0.7%. To note about this clone: Its antigen is as yet unknown. This sample also contains other DNA sequences that code for the same CDR3.

The chain has TRBV5-1 and TRBJ2-2; tentative D call: TRBD1 (6 bases). The receptor comes from an adult in good health. The sequences come from peripheral blood, collected on day 0 of AZD1222 vaccination. CDR3 sequence (DNA): TGCGCCAGCAGTTTAGAGGGGGCGAACACCGGGGAGCTGTTTTTT. Its protein product is CASSLEGANTGELFF.